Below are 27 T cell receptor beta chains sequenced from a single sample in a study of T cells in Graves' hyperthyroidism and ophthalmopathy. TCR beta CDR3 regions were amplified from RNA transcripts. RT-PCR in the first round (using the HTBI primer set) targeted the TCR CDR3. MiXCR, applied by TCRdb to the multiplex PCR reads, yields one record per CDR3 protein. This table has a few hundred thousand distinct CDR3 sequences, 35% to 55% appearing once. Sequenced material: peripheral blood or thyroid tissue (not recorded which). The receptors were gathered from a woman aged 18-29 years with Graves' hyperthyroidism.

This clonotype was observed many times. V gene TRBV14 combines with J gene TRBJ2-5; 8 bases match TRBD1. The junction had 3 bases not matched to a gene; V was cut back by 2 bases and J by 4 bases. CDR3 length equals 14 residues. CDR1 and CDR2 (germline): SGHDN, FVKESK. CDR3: CASSQIDRGETQYF. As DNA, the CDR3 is TGTGCCAGCAGCCAAATAGACAGGGGAGAGACCCAGTACTTC.

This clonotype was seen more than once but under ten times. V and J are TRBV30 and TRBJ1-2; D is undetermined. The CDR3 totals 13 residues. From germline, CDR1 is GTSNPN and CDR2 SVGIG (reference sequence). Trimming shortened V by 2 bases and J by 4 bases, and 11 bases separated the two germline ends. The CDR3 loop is CAWSKGISYGYTF. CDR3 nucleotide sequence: TGTGCCTGGAGTAAGGGTATCTCCTATGGCTACACCTTC.

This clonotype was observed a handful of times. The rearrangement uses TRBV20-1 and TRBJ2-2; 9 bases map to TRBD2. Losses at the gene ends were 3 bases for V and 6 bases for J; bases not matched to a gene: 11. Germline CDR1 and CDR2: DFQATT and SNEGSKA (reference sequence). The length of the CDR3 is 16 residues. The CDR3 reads CSARGDSGRRAGELFF. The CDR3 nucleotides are TGCAGTGCTAGGGGAGACAGCGGGAGGCGGGCCGGGGAGCTGTTTTTT.

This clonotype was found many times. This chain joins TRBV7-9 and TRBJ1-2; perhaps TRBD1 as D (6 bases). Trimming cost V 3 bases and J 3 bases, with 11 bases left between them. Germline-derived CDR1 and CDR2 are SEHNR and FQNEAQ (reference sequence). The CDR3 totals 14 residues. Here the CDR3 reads CASSFQGFDYGYTF. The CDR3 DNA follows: TGTGCCAGCAGCTTTCAGGGGTTTGACTATGGCTACACCTTC.

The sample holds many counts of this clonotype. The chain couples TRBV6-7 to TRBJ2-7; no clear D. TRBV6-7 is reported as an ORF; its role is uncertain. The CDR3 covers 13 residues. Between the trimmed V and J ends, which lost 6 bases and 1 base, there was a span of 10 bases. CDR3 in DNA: TGTGCCAGCAGCCACGACGGGTCCTACGAGCAGTACTTC. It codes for CASSHDGSYEQYF.

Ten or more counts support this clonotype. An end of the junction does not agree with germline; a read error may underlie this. CDR3 DNA: TGTGCCAGCAGCTCCGGATCGGGACAGGGGGCCGGCGAGCATTACTTC. It yields the protein CASSSGSGQGAGEHYF. This chain uses TRBV12-3 or TRBV12-4 with TRBJ2-7; 12 bases are shared with TRBD1. This CDR3 has 16 amino acids.

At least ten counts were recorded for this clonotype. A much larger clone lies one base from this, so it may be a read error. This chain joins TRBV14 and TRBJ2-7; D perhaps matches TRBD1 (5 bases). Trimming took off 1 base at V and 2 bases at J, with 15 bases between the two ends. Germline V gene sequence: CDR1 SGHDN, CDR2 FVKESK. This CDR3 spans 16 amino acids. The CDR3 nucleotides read TGTGCCAGCAGCCAAGCCGGCGACAGTGTAGCCTACGAGCAGTACTTC. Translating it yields CASSQAGDSVAYEQYF.

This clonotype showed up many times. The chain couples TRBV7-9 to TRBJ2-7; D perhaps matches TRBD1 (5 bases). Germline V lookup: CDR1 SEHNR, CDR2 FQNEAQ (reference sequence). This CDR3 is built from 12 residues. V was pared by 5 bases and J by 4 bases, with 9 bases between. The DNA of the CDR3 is TGTGCCAGCAGCCAGGACAATTACGAGCAGTACTTC. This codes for CASSQDNYEQYF. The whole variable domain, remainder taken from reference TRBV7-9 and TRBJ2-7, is DTGVSQNPRHKITKRGQNVTFRCDPISEHNRLYWYRQTLGQGPEFLTYFQNEAQLEKSRLLSDRFSAERPKGSFSTLEIQRTEQGDSAMYLCASSQDNYEQYFGPGTRLTVT.

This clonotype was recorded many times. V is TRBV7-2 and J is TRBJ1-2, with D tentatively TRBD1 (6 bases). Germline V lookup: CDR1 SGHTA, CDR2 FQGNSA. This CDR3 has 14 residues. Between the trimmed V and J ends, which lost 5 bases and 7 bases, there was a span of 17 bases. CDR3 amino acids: CASSIQGNVAGYTF. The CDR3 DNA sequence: TGTGCCAGCAGCATACAGGGAAATGTCGCTGGCTACACCTTC.

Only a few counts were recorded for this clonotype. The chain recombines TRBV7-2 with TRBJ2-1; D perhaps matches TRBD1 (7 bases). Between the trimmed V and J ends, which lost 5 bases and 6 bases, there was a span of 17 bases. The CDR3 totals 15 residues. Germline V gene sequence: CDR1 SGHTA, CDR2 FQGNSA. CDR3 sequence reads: CASSPRQGGFNEQFF. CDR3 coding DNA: TGTGCCAGCAGCCCTAGACAGGGAGGATTCAATGAGCAGTTCTTC.

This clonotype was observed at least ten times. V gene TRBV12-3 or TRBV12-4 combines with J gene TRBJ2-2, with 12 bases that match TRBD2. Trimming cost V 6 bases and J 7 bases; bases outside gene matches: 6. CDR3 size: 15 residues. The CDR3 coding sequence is TGTGCCAGCAGCCGAGGACTAGCGGGAATCGGGGAGCTGTTTTTT. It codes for CASSRGLAGIGELFF.

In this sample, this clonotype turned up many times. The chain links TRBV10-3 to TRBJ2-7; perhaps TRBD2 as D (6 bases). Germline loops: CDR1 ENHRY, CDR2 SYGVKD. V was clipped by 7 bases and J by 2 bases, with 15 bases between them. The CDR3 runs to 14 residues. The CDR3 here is CAINPSGYTYEQYF. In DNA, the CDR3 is TGTGCCATCAACCCCAGCGGGTATACCTACGAGCAGTACTTC.

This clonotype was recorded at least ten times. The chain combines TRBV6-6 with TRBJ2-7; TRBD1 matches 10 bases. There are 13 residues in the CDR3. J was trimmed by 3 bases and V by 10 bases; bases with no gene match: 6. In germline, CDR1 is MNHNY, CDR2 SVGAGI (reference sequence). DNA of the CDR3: TGTGCCACCCTCCGGACAGGGGGCTACGAGCAGTACTTC. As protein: CATLRTGGYEQYF.

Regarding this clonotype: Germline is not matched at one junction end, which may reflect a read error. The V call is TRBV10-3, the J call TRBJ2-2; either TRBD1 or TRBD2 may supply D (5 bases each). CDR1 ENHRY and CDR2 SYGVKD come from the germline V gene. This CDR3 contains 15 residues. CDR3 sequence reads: CAIREGETDTGELFF. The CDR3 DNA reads TGTGCCATCAGGGAAGGGGAGACGGACACTGGGGAGCTGTTTTTT.

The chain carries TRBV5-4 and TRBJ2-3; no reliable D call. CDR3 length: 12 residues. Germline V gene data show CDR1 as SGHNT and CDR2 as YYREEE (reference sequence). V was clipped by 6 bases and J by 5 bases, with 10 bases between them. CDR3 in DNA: TGTGCCAGCAACAACTTAGTAGATACGCAGTATTTT. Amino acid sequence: CASNNLVDTQYF.

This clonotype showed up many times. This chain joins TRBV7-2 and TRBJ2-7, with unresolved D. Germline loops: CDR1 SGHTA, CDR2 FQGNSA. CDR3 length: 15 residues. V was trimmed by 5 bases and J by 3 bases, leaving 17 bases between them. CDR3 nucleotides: TGTGCCAGCAGCATTGGGTGGGCGGAACTCTACGAGCAGTACTTC. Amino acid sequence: CASSIGWAELYEQYF.

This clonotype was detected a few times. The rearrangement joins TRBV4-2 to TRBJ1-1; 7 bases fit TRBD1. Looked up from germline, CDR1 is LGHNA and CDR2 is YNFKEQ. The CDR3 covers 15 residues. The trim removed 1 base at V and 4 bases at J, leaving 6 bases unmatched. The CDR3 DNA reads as TGTGCCAGCAGCCAAGGCCTCTACAGGGGCACTGAAGCTTTCTTT. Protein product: CASSQGLYRGTEAFF.

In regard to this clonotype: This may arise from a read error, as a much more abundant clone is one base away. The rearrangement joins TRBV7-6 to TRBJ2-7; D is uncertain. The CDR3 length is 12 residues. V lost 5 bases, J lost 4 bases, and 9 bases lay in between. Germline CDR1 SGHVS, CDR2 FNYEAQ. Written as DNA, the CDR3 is TGTGCCAGCAGCCGAACGAATTACGAGCAGTACTTC. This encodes CASSRTNYEQYF.

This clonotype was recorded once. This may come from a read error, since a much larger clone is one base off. In nucleotides, the CDR3 is TGTGCCAGCAGCGGACAGTCAGAGGGCCTAATCACAGATACGCAGTATTTT. It translates to CASSGQSEGLITDTQYF. The rearrangement uses TRBV7-9 and TRBJ2-3, with D possibly TRBD1 on 6 matching bases. The V gene lost 5 bases and the J gene lost 2 bases, with 20 bases spanning the gap. Germline V gives CDR1 SEHNR, CDR2 FQNEAQ (reference sequence). This CDR3 comprises 17 residues.

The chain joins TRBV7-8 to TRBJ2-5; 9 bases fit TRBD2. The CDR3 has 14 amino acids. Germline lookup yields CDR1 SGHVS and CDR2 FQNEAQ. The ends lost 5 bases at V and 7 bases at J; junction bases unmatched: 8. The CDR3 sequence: CASSARGLAGTQYF. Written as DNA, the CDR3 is TGTGCCAGCAGCGCCAGGGGACTAGCAGGGACCCAGTACTTC.

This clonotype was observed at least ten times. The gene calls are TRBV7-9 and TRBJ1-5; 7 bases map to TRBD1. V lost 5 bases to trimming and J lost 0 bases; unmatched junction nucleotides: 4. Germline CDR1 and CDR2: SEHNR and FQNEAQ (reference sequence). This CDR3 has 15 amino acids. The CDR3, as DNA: TGTGCCAGCAGCCGAGGGGACAGTAGCAATCAGCCCCAGCATTTT. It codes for CASSRGDSSNQPQHF.

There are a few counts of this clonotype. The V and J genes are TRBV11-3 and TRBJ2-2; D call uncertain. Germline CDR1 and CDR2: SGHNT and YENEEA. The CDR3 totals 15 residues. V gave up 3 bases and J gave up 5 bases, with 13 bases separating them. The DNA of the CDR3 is TGTGCCAGCAGCTTTCGGCTATTTAGTACCGGGGAGCTGTTTTTT. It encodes CASSFRLFSTGELFF.

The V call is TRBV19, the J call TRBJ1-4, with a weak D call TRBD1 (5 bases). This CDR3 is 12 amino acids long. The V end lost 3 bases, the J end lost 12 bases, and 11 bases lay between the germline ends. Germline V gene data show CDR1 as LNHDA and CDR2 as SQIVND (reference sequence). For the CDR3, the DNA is TGTGCCAGTAGTATCGAGGGGACGGAACTGTTTTTT. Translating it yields CASSIEGTELFF.

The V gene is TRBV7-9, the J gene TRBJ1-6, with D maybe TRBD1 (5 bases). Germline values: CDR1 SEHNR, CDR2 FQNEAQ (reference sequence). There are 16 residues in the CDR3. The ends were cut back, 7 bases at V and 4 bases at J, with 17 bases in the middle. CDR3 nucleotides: TGTGCCAGCATCCCTTCGGGGACCGGGTATAATTCACCCCTCCACTTT. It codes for CASIPSGTGYNSPLHF.

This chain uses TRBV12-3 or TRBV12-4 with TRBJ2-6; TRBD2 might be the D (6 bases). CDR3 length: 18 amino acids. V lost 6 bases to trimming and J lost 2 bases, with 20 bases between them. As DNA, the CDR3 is TGTGCCAGCAGGGACGACAGAGCGGGTCGAGCTGGGGCCAACGTCCTGACTTTC. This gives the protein CASRDDRAGRAGANVLTF.

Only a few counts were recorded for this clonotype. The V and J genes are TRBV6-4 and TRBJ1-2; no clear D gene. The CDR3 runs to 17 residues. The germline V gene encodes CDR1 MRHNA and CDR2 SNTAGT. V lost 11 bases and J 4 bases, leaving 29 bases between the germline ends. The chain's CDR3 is CAWSVAGTAFPTYGYTF. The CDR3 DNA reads TGTGCCTGGAGTGTTGCGGGAACGGCCTTCCCAACCTATGGCTACACCTTC.

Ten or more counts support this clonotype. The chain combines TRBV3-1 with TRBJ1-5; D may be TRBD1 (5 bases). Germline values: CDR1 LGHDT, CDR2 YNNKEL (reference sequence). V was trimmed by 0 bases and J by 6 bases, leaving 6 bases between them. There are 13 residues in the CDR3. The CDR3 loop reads CASSQDGAQPQHF. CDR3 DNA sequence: TGTGCCAGCAGCCAAGATGGGGCTCAGCCCCAGCATTTT.